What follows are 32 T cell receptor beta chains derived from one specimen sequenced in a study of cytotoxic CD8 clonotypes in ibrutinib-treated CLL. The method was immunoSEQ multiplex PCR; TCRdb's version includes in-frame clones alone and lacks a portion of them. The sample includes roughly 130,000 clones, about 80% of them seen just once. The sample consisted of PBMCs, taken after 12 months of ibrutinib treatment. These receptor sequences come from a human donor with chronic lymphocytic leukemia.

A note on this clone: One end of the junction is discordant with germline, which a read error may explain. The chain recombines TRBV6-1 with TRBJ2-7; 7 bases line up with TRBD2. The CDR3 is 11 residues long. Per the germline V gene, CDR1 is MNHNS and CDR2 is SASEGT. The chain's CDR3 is CASSTTSEKYF. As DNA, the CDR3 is TGTGCCAGCAGTACCACTAGCGAGAAGTACTTC.

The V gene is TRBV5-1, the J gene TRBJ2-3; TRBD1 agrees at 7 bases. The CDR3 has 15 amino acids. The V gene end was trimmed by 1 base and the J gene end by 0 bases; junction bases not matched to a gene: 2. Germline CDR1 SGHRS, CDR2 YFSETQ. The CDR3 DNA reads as TGCGCCAGCAGCTTGAGCAGGGGGAGCACAGATACGCAGTATTTT. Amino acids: CASSLSRGSTDTQYF.

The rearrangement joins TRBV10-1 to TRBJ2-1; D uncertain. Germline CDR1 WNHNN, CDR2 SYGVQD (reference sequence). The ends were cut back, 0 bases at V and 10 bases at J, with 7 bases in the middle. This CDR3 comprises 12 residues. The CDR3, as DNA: TGCGCCAGCAGTGAGTCCGTCTGGGAGCAGTTCTTC. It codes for CASSESVWEQFF.

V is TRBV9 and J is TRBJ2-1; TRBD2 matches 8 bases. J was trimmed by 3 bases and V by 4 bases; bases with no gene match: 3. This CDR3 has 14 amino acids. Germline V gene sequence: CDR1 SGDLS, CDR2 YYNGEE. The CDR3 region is CASSRTSSYNEQFF. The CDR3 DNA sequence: TGTGCCAGCAGCCGGACTAGCAGCTACAATGAGCAGTTCTTC.

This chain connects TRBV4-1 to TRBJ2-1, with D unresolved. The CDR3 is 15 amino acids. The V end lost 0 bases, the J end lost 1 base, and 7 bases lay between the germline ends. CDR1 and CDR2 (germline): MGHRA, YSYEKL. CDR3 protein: CASSQDPSSYNEQFF. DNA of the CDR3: TGCGCCAGCAGCCAAGATCCCAGTTCCTACAATGAGCAGTTCTTC.

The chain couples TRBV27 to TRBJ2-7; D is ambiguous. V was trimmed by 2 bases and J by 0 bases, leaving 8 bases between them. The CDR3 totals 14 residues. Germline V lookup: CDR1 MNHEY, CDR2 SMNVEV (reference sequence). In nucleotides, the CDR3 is TGTGCCAGCAGTTTAGGGCAGGCCTCCTACGAGCAGTACTTC. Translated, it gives CASSLGQASYEQYF.

CDR3 DNA: TGTGCCAGTAGTAAGGGGAGCGGGAGAGGCACAGATACGCAGTATTTT. Translated, it gives CASSKGSGRGTDTQYF. This rearrangement joins TRBV19 to TRBJ2-3; 8 nucleotides match TRBD2. V lost 4 bases to trimming and J lost 1 base; unmatched junction nucleotides: 7. Germline-derived CDR1 and CDR2 are LNHDA and SQIVND (reference sequence). CDR3 length: 16 amino acids.

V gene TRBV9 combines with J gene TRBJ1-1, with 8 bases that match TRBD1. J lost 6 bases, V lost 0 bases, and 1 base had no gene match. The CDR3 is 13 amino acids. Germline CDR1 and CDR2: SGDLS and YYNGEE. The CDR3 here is CASSVAGGSEAFF. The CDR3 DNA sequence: TGTGCCAGCAGCGTAGCAGGGGGCTCTGAAGCTTTCTTT.

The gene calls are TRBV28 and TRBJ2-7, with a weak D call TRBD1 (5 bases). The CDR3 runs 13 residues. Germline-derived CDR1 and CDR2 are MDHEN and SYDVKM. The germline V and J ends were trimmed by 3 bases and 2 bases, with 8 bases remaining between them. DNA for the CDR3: TGTGCCAGCAGTTTTGGGGCCACCTACGAGCAGTACTTC. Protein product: CASSFGATYEQYF.

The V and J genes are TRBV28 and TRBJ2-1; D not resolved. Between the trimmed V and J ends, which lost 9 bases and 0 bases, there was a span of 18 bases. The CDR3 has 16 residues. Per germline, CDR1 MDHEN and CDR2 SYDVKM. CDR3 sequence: CASIGSAWASYNEQFF. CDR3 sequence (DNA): TGTGCCAGTATCGGCAGCGCATGGGCCTCCTACAATGAGCAGTTCTTC.

CDR3 DNA sequence: TGTGCCAGCAGACAGGGGAGATACGGCTACACCTTC. Its protein is CASRQGRYGYTF. The chain uses TRBV27 and TRBJ1-2; 7 bases map to TRBD1. Germline V gene sequence: CDR1 MNHEY, CDR2 SMNVEV (reference sequence). The CDR3 spans 12 residues. J was trimmed by 8 bases and V by 6 bases; bases with no gene match: 6.

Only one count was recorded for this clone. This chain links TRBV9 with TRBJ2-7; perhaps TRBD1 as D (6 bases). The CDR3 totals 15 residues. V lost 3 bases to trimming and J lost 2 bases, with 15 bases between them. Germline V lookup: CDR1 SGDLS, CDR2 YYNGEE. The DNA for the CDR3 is TGTGCCAGCAGCGCCTACAGTGGGGGCACCTACGAGCAGTACTTC. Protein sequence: CASSAYSGGTYEQYF.

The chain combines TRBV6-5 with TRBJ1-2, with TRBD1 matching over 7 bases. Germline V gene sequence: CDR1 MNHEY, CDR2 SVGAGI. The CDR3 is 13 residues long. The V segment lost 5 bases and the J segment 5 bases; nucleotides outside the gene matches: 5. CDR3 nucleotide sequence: TGTGCCAGCAGTATTACAGGGGTTTATGGCTACACCTTC. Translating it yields CASSITGVYGYTF.

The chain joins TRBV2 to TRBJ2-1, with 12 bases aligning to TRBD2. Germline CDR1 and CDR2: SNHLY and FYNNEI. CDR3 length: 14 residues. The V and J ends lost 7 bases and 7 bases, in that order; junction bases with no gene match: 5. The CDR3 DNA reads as TGTGCCAGCAAGAGACTAGCGGGGGTTAATGAGCAGTTCTTC. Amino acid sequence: CASKRLAGVNEQFF.

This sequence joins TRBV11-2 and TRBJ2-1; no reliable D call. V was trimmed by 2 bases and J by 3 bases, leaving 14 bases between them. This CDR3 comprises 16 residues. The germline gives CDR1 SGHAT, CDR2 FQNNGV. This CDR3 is CASSLRFGGSYNEQFF. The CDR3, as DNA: TGTGCCAGCAGCTTACGATTTGGCGGCAGCTACAATGAGCAGTTCTTC.

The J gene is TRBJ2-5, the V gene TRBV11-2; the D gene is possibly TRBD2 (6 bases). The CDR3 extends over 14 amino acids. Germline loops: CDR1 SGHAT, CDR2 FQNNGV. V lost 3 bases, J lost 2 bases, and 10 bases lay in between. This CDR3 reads CASSFGGDQETQYF. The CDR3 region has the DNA TGTGCCAGCAGCTTCGGGGGAGATCAAGAGACCCAGTACTTC.

CDR3 sequence (DNA): TGTGCCAGCATCTTGAGCCTAGCGGGAGTCTACAATGAGCAGTTCTTC. It is translated as CASILSLAGVYNEQFF. The chain joins TRBV21-1 to TRBJ2-1; the DNA was not compared with TRBD2, the D call given in the table. TRBV21-1 is assigned pseudogene status. The length of the CDR3 is 16 residues.

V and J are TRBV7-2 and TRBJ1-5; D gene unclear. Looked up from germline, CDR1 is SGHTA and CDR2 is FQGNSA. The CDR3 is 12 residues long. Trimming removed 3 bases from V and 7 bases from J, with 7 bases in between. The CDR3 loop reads CASSFSGQPQHF. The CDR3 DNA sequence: TGTGCCAGCAGCTTCTCGGGACAGCCCCAGCATTTT.

The CDR3 spells CASIRGVPPYNEQFF. The DNA of the CDR3 is TGCGCCAGCATCAGGGGAGTCCCCCCCTACAATGAGCAGTTCTTC. The chain has TRBV10-2 and TRBJ2-1; D possibly corresponds to TRBD1 (6 bases). Trimming removed 7 bases from V and 2 bases from J, with 15 bases in between. There are 15 residues in the CDR3. In germline, CDR1 is WSHSY, CDR2 SAAADI.

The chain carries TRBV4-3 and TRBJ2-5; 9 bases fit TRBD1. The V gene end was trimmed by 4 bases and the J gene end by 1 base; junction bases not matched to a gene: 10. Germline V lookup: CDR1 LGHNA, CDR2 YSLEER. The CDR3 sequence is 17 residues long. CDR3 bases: TGCGCCAGCAGCCCACAACAGGGGGCGCAGTCCCAAGAGACCCAGTACTTC. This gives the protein CASSPQQGAQSQETQYF.

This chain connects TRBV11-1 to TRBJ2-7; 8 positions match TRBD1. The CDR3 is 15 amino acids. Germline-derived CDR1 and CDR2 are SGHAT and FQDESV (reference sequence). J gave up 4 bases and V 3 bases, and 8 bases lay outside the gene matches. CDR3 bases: TGTGCCAGCAGCTTCTCAGGACAGGGAAAGTACGAGCAGTACTTC. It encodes CASSFSGQGKYEQYF.

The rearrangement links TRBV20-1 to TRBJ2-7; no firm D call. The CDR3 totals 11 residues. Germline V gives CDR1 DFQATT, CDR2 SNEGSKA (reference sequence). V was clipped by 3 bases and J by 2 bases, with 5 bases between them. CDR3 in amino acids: CSASVAYEQYF. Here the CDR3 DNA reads TGCAGTGCTAGTGTGGCCTACGAGCAGTACTTC.

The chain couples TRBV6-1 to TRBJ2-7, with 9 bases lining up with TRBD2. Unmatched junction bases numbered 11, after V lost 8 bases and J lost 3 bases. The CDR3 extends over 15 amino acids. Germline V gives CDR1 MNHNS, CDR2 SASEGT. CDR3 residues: CASAWWPSGIYEQYF. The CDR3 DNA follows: TGTGCCAGCGCCTGGTGGCCTAGCGGGATCTACGAGCAGTACTTC.

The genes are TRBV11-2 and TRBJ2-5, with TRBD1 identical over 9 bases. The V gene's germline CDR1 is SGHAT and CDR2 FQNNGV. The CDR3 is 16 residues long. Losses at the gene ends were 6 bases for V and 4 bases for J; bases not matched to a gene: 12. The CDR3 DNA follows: TGTGCCAGCAGACGTACCGGGACAGGGACTGGAGAGACCCAGTACTTC. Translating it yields CASRRTGTGTGETQYF.

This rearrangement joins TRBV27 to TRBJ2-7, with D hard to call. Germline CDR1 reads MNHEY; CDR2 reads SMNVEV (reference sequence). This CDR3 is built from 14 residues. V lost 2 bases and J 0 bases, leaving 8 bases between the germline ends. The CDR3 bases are TGTGCCAGCAGTTTAACAGCCAGCTCCTACGAGCAGTACTTC. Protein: CASSLTASSYEQYF.

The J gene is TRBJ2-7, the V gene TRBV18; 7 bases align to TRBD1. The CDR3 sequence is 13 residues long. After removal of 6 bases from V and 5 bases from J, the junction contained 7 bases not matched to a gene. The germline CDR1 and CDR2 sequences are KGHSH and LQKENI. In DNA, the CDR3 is TGTGCCAGCTCCGAAGACAGGGTGGACGAGCAGTACTTC. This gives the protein CASSEDRVDEQYF. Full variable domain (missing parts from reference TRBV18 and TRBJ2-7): NAGVMQNPRHLVRRRGQEARLRCSPMKGHSHVYWYRQLPEEGLKFMVYLQKENIIDESGMPKERFSAEFPKEGPSILRIQQVVRGDSAAYFCASSEDRVDEQYFGPGTRLTVT.

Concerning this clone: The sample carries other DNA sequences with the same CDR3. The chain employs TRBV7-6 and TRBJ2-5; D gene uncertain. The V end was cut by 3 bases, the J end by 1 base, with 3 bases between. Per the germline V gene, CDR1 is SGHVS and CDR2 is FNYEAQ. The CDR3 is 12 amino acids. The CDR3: CASSLFQETQYF. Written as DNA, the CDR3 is TGTGCCAGCAGCTTGTTCCAAGAGACCCAGTACTTC.

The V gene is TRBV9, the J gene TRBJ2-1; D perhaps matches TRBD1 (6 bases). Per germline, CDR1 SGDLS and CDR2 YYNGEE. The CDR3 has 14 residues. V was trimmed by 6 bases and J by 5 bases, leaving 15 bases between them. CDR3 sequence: CASTQRAGDNEQFF. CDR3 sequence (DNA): TGTGCCAGCACCCAGAGGGCAGGGGACAATGAGCAGTTCTTC.

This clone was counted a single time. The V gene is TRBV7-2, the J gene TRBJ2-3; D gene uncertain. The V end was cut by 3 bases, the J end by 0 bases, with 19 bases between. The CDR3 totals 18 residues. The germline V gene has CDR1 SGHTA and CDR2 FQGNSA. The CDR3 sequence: CASSLRTEAGGSTDTQYF. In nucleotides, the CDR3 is TGTGCCAGCAGCTTGAGGACCGAGGCCGGCGGTAGCACAGATACGCAGTATTTT. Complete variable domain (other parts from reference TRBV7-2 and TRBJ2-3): GAGVSQSPSNKVTEKGKDVELRCDPISGHTALYWYRQSLGQGLEFLIYFQGNSAPDKSGLPSDRFSAERTGGSVSTLTIQRTQQEDSAVYLCASSLRTEAGGSTDTQYFGPGTRLTVL.

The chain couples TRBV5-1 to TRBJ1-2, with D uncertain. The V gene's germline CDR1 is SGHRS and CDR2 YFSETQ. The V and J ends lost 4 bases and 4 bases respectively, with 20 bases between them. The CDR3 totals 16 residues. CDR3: CASSPQAQIRGYGYTF. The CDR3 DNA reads TGCGCCAGCAGCCCCCAGGCACAAATCCGGGGCTATGGCTACACCTTC.

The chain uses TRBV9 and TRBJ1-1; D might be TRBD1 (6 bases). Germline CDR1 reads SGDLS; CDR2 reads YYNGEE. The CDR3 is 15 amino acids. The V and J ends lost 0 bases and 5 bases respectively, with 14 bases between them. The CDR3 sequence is CASSVAGGARTEAFF. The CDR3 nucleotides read TGTGCCAGCAGCGTAGCTGGGGGGGCTCGGACTGAAGCTTTCTTT.

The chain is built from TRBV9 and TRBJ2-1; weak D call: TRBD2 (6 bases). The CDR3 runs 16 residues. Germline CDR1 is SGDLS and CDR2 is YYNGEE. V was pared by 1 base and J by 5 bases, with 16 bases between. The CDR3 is CASSVFGGAVHNEQFF. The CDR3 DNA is TGTGCCAGCAGCGTATTCGGGGGAGCGGTCCACAATGAGCAGTTCTTC.